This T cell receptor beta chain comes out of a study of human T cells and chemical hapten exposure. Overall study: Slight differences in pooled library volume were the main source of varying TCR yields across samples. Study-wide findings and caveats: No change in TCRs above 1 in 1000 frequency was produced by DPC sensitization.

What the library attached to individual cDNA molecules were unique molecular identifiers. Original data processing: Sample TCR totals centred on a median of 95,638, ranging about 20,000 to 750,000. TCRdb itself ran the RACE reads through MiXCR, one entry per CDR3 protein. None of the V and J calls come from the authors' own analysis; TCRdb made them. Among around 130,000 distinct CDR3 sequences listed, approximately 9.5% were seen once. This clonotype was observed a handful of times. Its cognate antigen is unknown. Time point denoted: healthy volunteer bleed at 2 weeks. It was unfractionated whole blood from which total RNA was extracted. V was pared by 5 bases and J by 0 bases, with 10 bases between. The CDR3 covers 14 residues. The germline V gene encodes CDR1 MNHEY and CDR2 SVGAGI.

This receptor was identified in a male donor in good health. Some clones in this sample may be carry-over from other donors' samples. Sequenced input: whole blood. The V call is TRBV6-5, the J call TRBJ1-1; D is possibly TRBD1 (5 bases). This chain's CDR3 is CASSTRGVNTEAFF. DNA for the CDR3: TGTGCCAGCAGTACTAGAGGGGTGAACACTGAAGCTTTCTTT.